Listed here are 5 T cell receptor beta chains from one sample, sequenced in a study of vaccination and CD4 T cells after COVID-19. Oncomine TCR Beta short-read sequencing was applied to DNA from cultured CD4+ T cells. TCRdb independently ran MiXCR on the PCR reads; one entry per CDR3 protein. The sample has 10,000 or so distinct CDR3 sequences; roughly three fifths are singletons. Stated treatment: roughly 10-day PBMC culture with coronavirus spike peptide pools or control peptides (ViraFEST assay). Their recognized antigens are unknown. Sequences were obtained from CD4+ T cells from blood, cultured in vitro. All receptors derive from a human donor who had recovered from COVID-19.

The V gene is TRBV19, the J gene TRBJ2-2; no reliable D call. CDR1 is LNHDA and CDR2 is SQIVND in the germline V gene (reference sequence). The CDR3 has 13 residues. The ends were cut back, 8 bases at V and 3 bases at J, with 10 bases in the middle. This CDR3 is CASGQVYTGELFF. The DNA of the CDR3 is TGTGCCAGTGGGCAGGTATACACCGGGGAGCTGTTTTTT.

The rearrangement links TRBV18 to TRBJ1-1, with D unclear. Trimming shortened V by 2 bases and J by 4 bases, and 14 bases separated the two germline ends. The CDR3 has 15 residues. Germline V CDR1 and CDR2: KGHSH, LQKENI. In nucleotides, the CDR3 is TGTGCCAGCTCACCAACGGCTCGGGCAAGCACTGAAGCTTTCTTT. This sequence encodes CASSPTARASTEAFF.

In its sample, this clonotype was seen a few times. The J gene is TRBJ1-5, the V gene TRBV6-2 or TRBV6-3; D uncertain. The CDR3 consists of 11 residues. The V end was cut by 10 bases, the J end by 6 bases, with 10 bases between. The germline gives CDR1 MNHEY, CDR2 SVGEGT. In DNA form, the CDR3 reads TGTGCCACCGGAGGGAGTCAGCCCCAGCATTTT. This translates into CATGGSQPQHF.

V gene TRBV19 combines with J gene TRBJ2-3; a weak D match, TRBD1 (5 bases). Trimming shortened V by 5 bases and J by 2 bases, and 17 bases separated the two germline ends. The CDR3 has 16 amino acids. Germline CDR1 reads LNHDA; CDR2 reads SQIVND (reference sequence). CDR3 protein: CASSGNQGEFTDTQYF. The DNA of the CDR3 is TGTGCCAGTAGTGGGAATCAAGGGGAATTCACAGATACGCAGTATTTT. Using reference TRBV19 and TRBJ2-3 for the parts outside the CDR3, the full variable domain is DGGITQSPKYLFRKEGQNVTLSCEQNLNHDAMYWYRQDPGQGLRLIYYSQIVNDFQKGDIAEGYSVSREKKESFPLTVTSAQKNPTAFYLCASSGNQGEFTDTQYFGPGTRLTVL.

This sequence joins TRBV7-8 and TRBJ2-4, with 11 bases aligning to TRBD2. The V gene's germline CDR1 is SGHVS and CDR2 FQNEAQ. This CDR3 is 13 amino acids long. V gave up 11 bases and J gave up 4 bases; unmatched junction bases: 4. The CDR3 reads CAGRLAGKNIQYF. For the CDR3, the DNA is TGTGCCGGGAGACTAGCGGGGAAAAACATTCAGTACTTC.